A single sample is the source of the 21 T cell receptor beta chains below, sequenced in a study of OX40 agonist ivuxolimab in advanced cancers. TCRdb's copy holds only in-frame clones and misses some; the assay was immunoSEQ multiplex PCR. The sample has about 21,000 clones, about 80% seen once; the top ten hold 31%. Source: CD4+ or CD8+ T cells sorted from blood, taken in a trial of the OX40 agonist ivuxolimab. These receptor sequences come from an adult with an advanced solid tumor such as melanoma, head and neck, liver or kidney cancer.

This clone was detected once. This sequence joins TRBV30 and TRBJ1-1; TRBD1 is a possible D gene (5 bases). Germline loops: CDR1 GTSNPN, CDR2 SVGIG (reference sequence). The CDR3 is 19 residues long. V was trimmed by 0 bases and J by 0 bases, leaving 23 bases between them. CDR3 amino acids: CAWSVLGRATLKLNTEAFF. The CDR3 DNA reads TGTGCCTGGAGTGTACTGGGACGGGCGACCTTAAAGTTGAACACTGAAGCTTTCTTT.

The chain couples TRBV4-1 to TRBJ1-5; D unresolved. This CDR3 is built from 17 residues. Germline CDR1 reads MGHRA; CDR2 reads YSYEKL. The V and J ends lost 0 bases and 2 bases respectively, with 14 bases between them. The CDR3 reads CASSQEVLLRGNQPQHF. DNA of the CDR3: TGCGCCAGCAGCCAAGAGGTTCTACTCCGGGGCAATCAGCCCCAGCATTTT.

This chain joins TRBV7-4 and TRBJ1-2, with D perhaps TRBD1 (6 bases). V was shortened by 1 base and J by 0 bases, with 18 bases between the two germline ends. CDR3 length: 18 residues. Germline V gene data show CDR1 as SGHVT and CDR2 as SQSDAQ. CDR3 amino acids: CASSLGRSGTRANYGYTF. The CDR3 DNA sequence: TGTGCCAGCAGCTTAGGGAGGTCAGGGACAAGAGCTAACTATGGCTACACCTTC.

The V call is TRBV5-1, the J call TRBJ2-5; 9 bases are shared with TRBD1. The CDR3 has 15 residues. Germline V lookup: CDR1 SGHRS, CDR2 YFSETQ. The V gene end was trimmed by 7 bases and the J gene end by 5 bases; junction bases not matched to a gene: 12. This CDR3 reads CASSPDRGSDETQYF. In DNA form, the CDR3 reads TGCGCCAGCTCCCCGGACAGGGGAAGTGATGAGACCCAGTACTTC.

The rearrangement joins TRBV10-3 to TRBJ2-2; a weak D match, TRBD1 (5 bases). This CDR3 comprises 13 residues. Trimming shortened V by 11 bases and J by 2 bases, and 12 bases separated the two germline ends. Germline V CDR1 and CDR2: ENHRY, SYGVKD. CDR3 in amino acids: CAVLDSNTGELFF. CDR3 nucleotide sequence: TGTGCCGTCCTTGACAGTAACACCGGGGAGCTGTTTTTT.

The V call is TRBV30, the J call TRBJ2-1; 14 nucleotides match TRBD2. Trimming cost V 3 bases and J 7 bases; bases outside gene matches: 8. CDR1 is GTSNPN and CDR2 is SVGIG in the germline V gene (reference sequence). CDR3 length: 16 amino acids. CDR3 protein: CAWRAQGLAGVNEQFF. The CDR3 nucleotides read TGTGCCTGGAGGGCGCAGGGACTAGCGGGAGTTAATGAGCAGTTCTTC.

Judged by abundance, this clone is medium-sized. The gene calls are TRBV4-1 and TRBJ2-7; D possibly corresponds to TRBD2 (6 bases). V lost 6 bases and J 2 bases, leaving 20 bases between the germline ends. Germline V gene data show CDR1 as MGHRA and CDR2 as YSYEKL. The CDR3 covers 16 residues. CDR3 DNA: TGCGCCAGCAGTCCCGAGGAGACCTCTAGCGCCTACGAGCAGTACTTC. Protein product: CASSPEETSSAYEQYF.

V and J are TRBV28 and TRBJ2-7; D not certain. The germline CDR1 and CDR2 sequences are MDHEN and SYDVKM. This CDR3 region has 14 residues. Trimming removed 4 bases at V and 0 bases at J, with 10 bases between. CDR3 region: CASSSGVFSYEQYF. As DNA, the CDR3 is TGTGCCAGCAGTTCTGGAGTGTTCTCCTACGAGCAGTACTTC.

V usage is TRBV11-2 and J usage is TRBJ2-7, with 9 bases matching TRBD2. Per the germline V gene, CDR1 is SGHAT and CDR2 is FQNNGV. This CDR3 contains 15 residues. Trimming at V came to 2 bases and at J to 3 bases, leaving 5 bases not matched to a gene. The CDR3 loop is CASSLLASGDYEQYF. In DNA form, the CDR3 reads TGTGCCAGCAGCTTATTGGCTAGCGGGGACTACGAGCAGTACTTC. Supplemented by reference TRBV11-2 and TRBJ2-7, the full variable domain reads EAGVAQSPRYKIIEKRQSVAFWCNPISGHATLYWYQQILGQGPKLLIQFQNNGVVDDSQLPKDRFSAERLKGVDSTLKIQPAKLEDSAVYLCASSLLASGDYEQYFGPGTRLTVT.

The V and J genes are TRBV21-1 and TRBJ2-5; the table calls TRBD1, which could not be checked here. TRBV21-1 constitutes a pseudogene. The CDR3 sequence is 13 residues long. In DNA, the CDR3 is TGTGCCAGCCATGAAGGGGGCGCAGAGACCCAGTACTTC. Protein product: CASHEGGAETQYF.

The rearrangement links TRBV5-4 to TRBJ2-3, with 7 positions matching TRBD1. The CDR3 extends over 14 amino acids. The germline V gene encodes CDR1 SGHNT and CDR2 YYREEE (reference sequence). Trimming cost V 0 bases and J 3 bases; bases outside gene matches: 1. CDR3 bases: TGTGCCAGCAGCTTGGGGACAGGAACAGATACGCAGTATTTT. It translates to CASSLGTGTDTQYF.

The chain has TRBV6-5 and TRBJ2-5; 7 bases line up with TRBD1. Germline V gene data show CDR1 as MNHEY and CDR2 as SVGAGI. The CDR3 has 14 amino acids. The V gene end was trimmed by 5 bases and the J gene end by 3 bases; junction bases not matched to a gene: 6. The CDR3 nucleotides read TGTGCCAGCAGTCCGACAGGGTTAGAAGAGACCCAGTACTTC. Translated, it gives CASSPTGLEETQYF.

V is TRBV9 and J is TRBJ1-2; D call uncertain. The CDR3 runs to 15 residues. V was clipped by 0 bases and J by 6 bases, with 15 bases between them. Germline V gene lookup returns CDR1 SGDLS and CDR2 YYNGEE. The CDR3: CASSVVMGEVNGYTF. DNA of the CDR3: TGTGCCAGCAGCGTAGTTATGGGCGAGGTGAATGGCTACACCTTC. The full variable domain, completed using reference TRBV9 and TRBJ1-2, is DSGVTQTPKHLITATGQRVTLRCSPRSGDLSVYWYQQSLDQGLQFLIQYYNGEERAKGNILERFSAQQFPDLHSELNLSSLELGDSALYFCASSVVMGEVNGYTFGSGTRLTVV.

The genes are TRBV27 and TRBJ2-7; the match to TRBD2 covers 7 bases. Germline V gives CDR1 MNHEY, CDR2 SMNVEV (reference sequence). The CDR3 length is 16 residues. Unmatched junction bases numbered 10, after V lost 4 bases and J lost 1 base. CDR3 bases: TGTGCCAGCAGTTCCATAGGACGGCGGGGGTCCTACGAGCAGTACTTC. This sequence encodes CASSSIGRRGSYEQYF.

The rearrangement uses TRBV7-6 and TRBJ2-7, with D tentatively TRBD1 (6 bases). V dropped 5 bases and J dropped 5 bases, with 16 bases sitting between them. Germline loops: CDR1 SGHVS, CDR2 FNYEAQ. CDR3 length equals 14 residues. CDR3: CASSEKQGGNEQYF. CDR3 nucleotide sequence: TGTGCCAGCAGCGAGAAACAAGGGGGAAACGAGCAGTACTTC.

J is TRBJ2-2 and V is TRBV10-3, with a weak D call TRBD2 (6 bases). V was shortened by 0 bases and J by 1 base, with 12 bases between the two germline ends. CDR3 length: 17 amino acids. The germline gives CDR1 ENHRY, CDR2 SYGVKD. As DNA, the CDR3 is TGTGCCATCAGTGAGTCGGCGGGGAGGCGGAACACCGGGGAGCTGTTTTTT. This sequence encodes CAISESAGRRNTGELFF.

This clone was seen a handful of times. The V gene is TRBV7-9, the J gene TRBJ2-1; no definite D call. This CDR3 is 11 amino acids long. V was trimmed by 4 bases and J by 10 bases, leaving 8 bases between them. Germline lookup yields CDR1 SEHNR and CDR2 FQNEAQ (reference sequence). The CDR3 region has the DNA TGTGCCAGCAGCTCCAAAGCGGAGCAGTTCTTC. Its protein is CASSSKAEQFF. Together with reference TRBV7-9 and TRBJ2-1, the CDR3 gives the full variable domain: DTGVSQNPRHKITKRGQNVTFRCDPISEHNRLYWYRQTLGQGPEFLTYFQNEAQLEKSRLLSDRFSAERPKGSFSTLEIQRTEQGDSAMYLCASSSKAEQFFGPGTRLTVL.

Details on this clone: A read error may account for a junction end that differs from germline. The V call is TRBV6-4, the J call TRBJ1-1; maybe TRBD1 (6 bases). The length of the CDR3 is 14 residues. Per the germline V gene, CDR1 is MRHNA and CDR2 is SNTAGT. For the CDR3, the DNA is TGTGCCAGCAGTGACGTAGGGGGGAACAGTGAAGCTTTCTTT. Encoded protein: CASSDVGGNSEAFF.

This rearrangement joins TRBV4-1 to TRBJ1-2; D gene uncertain. Germline loops: CDR1 MGHRA, CDR2 YSYEKL. V was clipped by 4 bases and J by 5 bases, with 14 bases between them. The CDR3 has 14 amino acids. The CDR3 nucleotides are TGCGCCAGCAGCCCAGTGGTTCTGGGGTATGGCTACACCTTC. It yields the protein CASSPVVLGYGYTF.

The V call is TRBV7-9, the J call TRBJ2-1; D gene ambiguous. There are 17 residues in the CDR3. Trimming left V 3 bases short and J 4 bases short, with 19 bases between. CDR1 is SEHNR, CDR2 FQNEAQ, per germline (reference sequence). The CDR3, as DNA: TGTGCCAGCAGCTTTTCCAGCAGAACTGCGCAATACAATGAGCAGTTCTTC. Protein: CASSFSSRTAQYNEQFF.

The chain couples TRBV10-1 to TRBJ2-1; weak D call: TRBD2 (6 bases). Per the germline V gene, CDR1 is WNHNN and CDR2 is SYGVQD (reference sequence). The CDR3 is 15 residues long. Deletions cut 1 base from V and 0 bases from J, with 7 bases between. The CDR3 sequence: CASSEYGSSYNEQFF. CDR3 DNA sequence: TGCGCCAGCAGTGAGTACGGGAGCTCCTACAATGAGCAGTTCTTC.